The 4 T cell receptor beta chains below were found in one sample sequenced in a study of blood T cell repertoires in COVID-19 (TCRdb year 2020). Library generation was performed with the immunoSEQ multiplex PCR assay. The clones in this table, taken by TCRdb from immuneACCESS, are in-frame only. Not every clone is retained; where verified, under half of the shortfall comes from an unresolved V gene, and the cause of the rest is unknown. The sample records roughly 100,000 clones, about 88% of which are singletons. The ten most abundant clones make up 3% of the sample. Source material: peripheral blood. The receptors were sampled from a man in his fifties or sixties with active or convalescent COVID-19.

This sequence joins TRBV13 and TRBJ2-7, with 8 bases that match TRBD1. The V segment lost 2 bases and the J segment 2 bases; nucleotides outside the gene matches: 11. Germline CDR1 is PRHDT and CDR2 is FYEKMQ (reference sequence). The CDR3 totals 17 residues. CDR3: CASSLKGRTGPPYEQYF. DNA of the CDR3: TGTGCCAGCAGCTTAAAAGGCCGGACAGGGCCCCCCTACGAGCAGTACTTC.

The V and J genes are TRBV6-5 and TRBJ1-4, with a weak D call TRBD1 (6 bases). CDR3 length: 13 amino acids. CDR1 is MNHEY and CDR2 is SVGAGI in the germline V gene. V was cut by 8 bases and J by 8 bases, with 15 bases left in between. CDR3 sequence reads: CASGDTQGEKLFF. The DNA of the CDR3 is TGTGCCAGCGGGGACACCCAGGGAGAAAAACTGTTTTTT.

This chain links TRBV27 with TRBJ1-2; TRBD1 matches at 9 bases. V was pared by 1 base and J by 7 bases, with 7 bases of the junction left unmatched. Germline loops: CDR1 MNHEY, CDR2 SMNVEV (reference sequence). The CDR3 loop spans 15 amino acids. Here the CDR3 DNA reads TGTGCCAGCAGTTTATATTCCGGGACAGGGTCTGGCTACACCTTC. Translation gives CASSLYSGTGSGYTF.

J is TRBJ2-2 and V is TRBV16, with TRBD1 as a possible D gene (5 bases). Germline assignment: CDR1 KGHSY and CDR2 FQNENV. The CDR3 spans 13 residues. Trimming cost V 4 bases and J 6 bases, with 9 bases left between them. The DNA for the CDR3 is TGTGCCAGCAGCCTCAGGGCTGCCGGGGAGCTGTTTTTT. It yields the protein CASSLRAAGELFF.